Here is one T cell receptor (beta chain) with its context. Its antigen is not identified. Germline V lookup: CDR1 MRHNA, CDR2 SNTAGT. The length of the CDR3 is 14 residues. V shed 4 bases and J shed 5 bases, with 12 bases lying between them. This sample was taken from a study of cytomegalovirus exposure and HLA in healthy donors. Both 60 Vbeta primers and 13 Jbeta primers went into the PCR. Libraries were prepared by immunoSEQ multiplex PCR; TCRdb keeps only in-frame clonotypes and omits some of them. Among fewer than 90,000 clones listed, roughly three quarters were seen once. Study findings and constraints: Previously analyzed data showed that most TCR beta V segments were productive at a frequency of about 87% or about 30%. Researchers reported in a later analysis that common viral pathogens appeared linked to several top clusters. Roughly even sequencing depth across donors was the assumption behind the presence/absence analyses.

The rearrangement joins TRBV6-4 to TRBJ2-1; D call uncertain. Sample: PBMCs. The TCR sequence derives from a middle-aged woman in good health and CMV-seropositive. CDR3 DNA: TGTGCCAGCAGTGGACACCATTCAAACAATGAGCAGTTCTTC. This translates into CASSGHHSNNEQFF.